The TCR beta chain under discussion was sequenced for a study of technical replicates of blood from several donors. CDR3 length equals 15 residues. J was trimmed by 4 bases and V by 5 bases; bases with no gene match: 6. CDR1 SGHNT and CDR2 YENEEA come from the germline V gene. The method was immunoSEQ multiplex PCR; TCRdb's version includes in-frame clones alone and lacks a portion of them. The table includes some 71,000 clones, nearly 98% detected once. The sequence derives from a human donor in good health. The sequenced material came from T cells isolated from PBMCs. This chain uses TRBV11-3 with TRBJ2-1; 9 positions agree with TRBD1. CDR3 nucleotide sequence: TGTGCCAGCAGCCTCCTACAGGGGGCGTACAATGAGCAGTTCTTC. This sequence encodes CASSLLQGAYNEQFF.